The source of this T cell receptor beta chain is a study of cytomegalovirus exposure and HLA in healthy donors. This CDR3 spans 13 amino acids. Germline V lookup: CDR1 SGDLS, CDR2 YYNGEE. V was pared by 0 bases and J by 7 bases, with 11 bases between. Produced via immunoSEQ multiplex PCR; TCRdb's table is partial and in-frame only. The repertoire holds some 98,000 clones, with roughly 87% as singletons. Sequencing used PBMCs. The chain has TRBV9 and TRBJ2-7; D is ambiguous. The receptor was derived from a woman aged 25 to 39 in good health and CMV-seronegative. CDR3 sequence (DNA): TGTGCCAGCAGCGTAGAGGCTTCAGGTGAGCAGTACTTC. Residues: CASSVEASGEQYF.